The entry below describes one T cell receptor beta chain. The antigen remains unidentified. The data stem from a study of glioma-infiltrating T cells after dendritic cell vaccination. About the study: Patients had newly diagnosed or recurrent glioblastoma and received dendritic cell vaccines. Dendritic cells derived from monocytes and pulsed with autologous tumor lysate formed the vaccine.

General study results and limits: Higher TCR clonality did not directly relate to longer survival. Higher pretreatment TIL content predicted longer progression-free time and survival.

Assay: immunoSEQ multiplex PCR; the TCRdb copy retains only in-frame clones and omits some. This sample has some 100,000 clones, with roughly 84% found just once. The clonotype was recovered from a human donor with glioblastoma. The sequences come from blood, collected before dendritic cell vaccination.

CDR3 DNA: TGTGCCAGCAGCCCTTGGGGGGGATACAATGAGCAGTTCTTC. Translation: CASSPWGGYNEQFF. The chain couples TRBV2 to TRBJ2-1; TRBD2 matches 7 bases. This CDR3 comprises 14 residues. The V gene end was trimmed by 6 bases and the J gene end by 4 bases; junction bases not matched to a gene: 6. Germline V lookup: CDR1 SNHLY, CDR2 FYNNEI.